This record covers a single T cell receptor (beta chain). This CDR3 spans 17 amino acids. Germline CDR1 is SGHNT and CDR2 is YYREEE (reference sequence). The germline V and J ends were trimmed by 0 bases and 0 bases, with 13 bases remaining between them. The participants were between about 18 and 90 years old and came from under 25 US areas. Participants reported their clinical history, and cohort assignment relied on those reports. This sample was taken from a study of blood T cell repertoires in COVID-19. Across the study: There were acute and convalescent COVID-19 samples, and they came from the United States, Italy and Spain.

Clones were sequenced by immunoSEQ multiplex PCR, and TCRdb holds only the in-frame ones, with some missing. The sample lists about 440,000 clones, around 91% occurring once. This sequence originates from a man between 18 and 29 years old who had recovered from COVID-19. V gene TRBV5-4 combines with J gene TRBJ1-3; maybe TRBD1 (6 bases). Input material: PBMCs or T cells enriched from blood (not recorded which). As DNA, the CDR3 is TGTGCCAGCAGCTTGGCCGAGGGGGGGGCCTCTGGAAACACCATATATTTT. It encodes CASSLAEGGASGNTIYF.